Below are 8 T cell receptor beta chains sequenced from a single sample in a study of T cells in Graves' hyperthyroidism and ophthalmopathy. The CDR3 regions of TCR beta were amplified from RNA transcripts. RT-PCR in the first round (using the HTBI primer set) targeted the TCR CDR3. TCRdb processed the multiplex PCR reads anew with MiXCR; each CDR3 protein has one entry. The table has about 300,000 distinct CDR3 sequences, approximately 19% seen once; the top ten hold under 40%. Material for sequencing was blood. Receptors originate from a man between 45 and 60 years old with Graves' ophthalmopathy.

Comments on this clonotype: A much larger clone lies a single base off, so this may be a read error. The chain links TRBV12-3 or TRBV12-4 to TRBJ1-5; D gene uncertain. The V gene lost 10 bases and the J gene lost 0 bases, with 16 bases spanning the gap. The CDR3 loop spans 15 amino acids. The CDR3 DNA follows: TGTGCCAACACCGTGGATATCGGTAGCAATCAGCCCCAGCATTTT. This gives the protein CANTVDIGSNQPQHF.

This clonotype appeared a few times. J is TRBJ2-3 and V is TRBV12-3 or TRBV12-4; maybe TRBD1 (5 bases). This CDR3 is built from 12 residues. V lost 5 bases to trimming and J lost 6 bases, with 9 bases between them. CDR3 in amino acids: CASSVKGDTQYF. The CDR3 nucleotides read TGTGCCAGCAGTGTCAAGGGGGATACGCAGTATTTT.

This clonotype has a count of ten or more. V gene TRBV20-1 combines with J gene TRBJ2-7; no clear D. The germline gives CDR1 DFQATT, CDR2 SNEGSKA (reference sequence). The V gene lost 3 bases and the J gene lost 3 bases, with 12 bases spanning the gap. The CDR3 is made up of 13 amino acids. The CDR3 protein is CSASDGYLYEQYF. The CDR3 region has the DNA TGCAGTGCTAGTGATGGCTACCTCTACGAGCAGTACTTC.

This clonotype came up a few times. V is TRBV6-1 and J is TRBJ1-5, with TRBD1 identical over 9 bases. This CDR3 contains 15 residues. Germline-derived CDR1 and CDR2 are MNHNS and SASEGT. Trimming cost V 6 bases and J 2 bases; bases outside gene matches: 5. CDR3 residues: CASRSTGGGNQPQHF. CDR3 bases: TGTGCCAGCAGATCCACAGGGGGCGGCAATCAGCCCCAGCATTTT.

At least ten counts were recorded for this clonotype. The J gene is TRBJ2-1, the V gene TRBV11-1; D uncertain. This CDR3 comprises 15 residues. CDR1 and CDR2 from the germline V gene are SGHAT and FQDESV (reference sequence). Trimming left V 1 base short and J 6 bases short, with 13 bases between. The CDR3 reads CASSLDTYQSNEQFF. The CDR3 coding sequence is TGTGCCAGCAGCTTAGACACGTACCAGTCCAATGAGCAGTTCTTC.

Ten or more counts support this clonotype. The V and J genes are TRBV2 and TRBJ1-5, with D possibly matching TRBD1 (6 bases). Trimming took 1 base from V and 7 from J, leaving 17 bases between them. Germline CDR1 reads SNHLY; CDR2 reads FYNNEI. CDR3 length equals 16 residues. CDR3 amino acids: CASSEVGAPLGQPQHF. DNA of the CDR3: TGTGCCAGCAGTGAAGTGGGGGCGCCCCTCGGCCAGCCCCAGCATTTT.

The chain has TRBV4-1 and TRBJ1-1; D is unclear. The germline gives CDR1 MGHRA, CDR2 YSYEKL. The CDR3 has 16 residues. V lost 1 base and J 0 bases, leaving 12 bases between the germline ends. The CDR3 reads CASSQGWTVLNTEAFF. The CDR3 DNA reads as TGCGCCAGCAGCCAAGGCTGGACTGTATTGAACACTGAAGCTTTCTTT.

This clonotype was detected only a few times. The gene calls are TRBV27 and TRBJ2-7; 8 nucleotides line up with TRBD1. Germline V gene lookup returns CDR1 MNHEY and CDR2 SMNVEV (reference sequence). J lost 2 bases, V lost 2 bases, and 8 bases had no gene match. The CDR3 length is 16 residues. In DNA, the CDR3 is TGTGCCAGCAGTTTAAGGGTTGCAGGGGGCCCCTACGAGCAGTACTTC. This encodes CASSLRVAGGPYEQYF.